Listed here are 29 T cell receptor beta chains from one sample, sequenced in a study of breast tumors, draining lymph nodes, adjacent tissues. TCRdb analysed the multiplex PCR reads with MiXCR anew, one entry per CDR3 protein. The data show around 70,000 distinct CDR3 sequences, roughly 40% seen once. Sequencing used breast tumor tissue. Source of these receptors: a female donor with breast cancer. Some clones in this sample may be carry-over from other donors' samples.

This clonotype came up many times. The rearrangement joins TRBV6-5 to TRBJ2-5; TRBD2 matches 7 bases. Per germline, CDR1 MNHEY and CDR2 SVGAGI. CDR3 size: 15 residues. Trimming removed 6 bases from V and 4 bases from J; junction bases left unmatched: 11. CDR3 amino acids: CASSPHRGSGETQYF. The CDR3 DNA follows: TGTGCCAGCAGCCCCCATCGCGGGAGCGGAGAGACCCAGTACTTC.

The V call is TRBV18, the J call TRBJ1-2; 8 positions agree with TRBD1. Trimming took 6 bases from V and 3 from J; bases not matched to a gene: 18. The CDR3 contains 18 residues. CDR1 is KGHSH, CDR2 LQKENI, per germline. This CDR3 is CASSSLLDRGAGHYGYTF. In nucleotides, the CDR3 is TGTGCCAGCTCGTCCTTACTCGACAGGGGAGCAGGCCACTATGGCTACACCTTC.

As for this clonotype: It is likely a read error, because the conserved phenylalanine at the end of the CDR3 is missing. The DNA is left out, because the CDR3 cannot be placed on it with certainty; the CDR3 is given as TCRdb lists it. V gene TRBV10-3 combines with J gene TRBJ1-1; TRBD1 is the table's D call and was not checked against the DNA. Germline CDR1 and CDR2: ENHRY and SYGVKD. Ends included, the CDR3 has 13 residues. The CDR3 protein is CAISESGQSVDPG.

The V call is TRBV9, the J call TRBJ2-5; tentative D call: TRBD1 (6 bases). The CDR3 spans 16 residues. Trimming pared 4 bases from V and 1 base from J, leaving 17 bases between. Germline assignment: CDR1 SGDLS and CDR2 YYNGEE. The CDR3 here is CASSPHTGNSQETQYF. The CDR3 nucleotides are TGTGCCAGCAGCCCACACACAGGGAACAGCCAAGAGACCCAGTACTTC.

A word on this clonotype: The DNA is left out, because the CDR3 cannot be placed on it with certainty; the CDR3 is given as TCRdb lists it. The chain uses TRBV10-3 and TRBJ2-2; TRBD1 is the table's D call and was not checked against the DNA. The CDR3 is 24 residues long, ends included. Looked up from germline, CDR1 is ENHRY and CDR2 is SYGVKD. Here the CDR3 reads CAISESSGRTREQCFGPGTRELFF.

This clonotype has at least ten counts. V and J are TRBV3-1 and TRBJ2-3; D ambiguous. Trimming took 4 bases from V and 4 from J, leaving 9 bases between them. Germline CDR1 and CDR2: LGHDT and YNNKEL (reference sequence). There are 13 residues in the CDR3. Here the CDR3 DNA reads TGTGCCAGCAGCCGGAAAGGGCCAGATACGCAGTATTTT. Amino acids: CASSRKGPDTQYF.

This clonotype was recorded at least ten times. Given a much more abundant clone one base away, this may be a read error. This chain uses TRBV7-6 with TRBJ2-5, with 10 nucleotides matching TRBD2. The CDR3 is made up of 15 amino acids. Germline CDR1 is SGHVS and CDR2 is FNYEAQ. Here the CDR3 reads CASSFGLAVQETQHF. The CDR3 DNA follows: TGTGCCAGCAGCTTCGGACTAGCGGTCCAAGAGACCCAGCACTTC.

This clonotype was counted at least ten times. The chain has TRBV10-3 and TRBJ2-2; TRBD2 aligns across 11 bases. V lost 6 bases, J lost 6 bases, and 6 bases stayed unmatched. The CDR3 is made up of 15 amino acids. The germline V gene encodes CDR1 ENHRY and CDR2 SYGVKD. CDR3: CAIRTSGSNAGELFF. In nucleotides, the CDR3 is TGTGCCATCAGAACTAGCGGGAGTAACGCCGGGGAGCTGTTTTTT.

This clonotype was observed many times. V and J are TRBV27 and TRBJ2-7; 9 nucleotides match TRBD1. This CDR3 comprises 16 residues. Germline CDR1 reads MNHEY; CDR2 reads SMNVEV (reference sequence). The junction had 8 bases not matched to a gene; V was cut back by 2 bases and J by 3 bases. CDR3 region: CASSLRWRQGVYEQYF. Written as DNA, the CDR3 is TGTGCCAGCAGTTTACGCTGGCGACAGGGGGTCTACGAGCAGTACTTC.

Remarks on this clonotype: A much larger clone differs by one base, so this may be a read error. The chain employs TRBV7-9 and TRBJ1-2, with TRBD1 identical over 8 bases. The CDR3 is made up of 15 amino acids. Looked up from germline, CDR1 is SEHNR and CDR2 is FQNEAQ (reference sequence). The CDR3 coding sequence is TGTGCCAGCAGCATCTTCAGGGGGCCTAACTATGGCTACCCCTTC. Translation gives CASSIFRGPNYGYPF.

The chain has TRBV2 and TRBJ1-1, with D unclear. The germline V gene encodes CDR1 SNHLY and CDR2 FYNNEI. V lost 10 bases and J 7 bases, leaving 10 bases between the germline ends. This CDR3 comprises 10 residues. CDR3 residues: CAIRDVEAFF. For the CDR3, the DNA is TGTGCCATCAGAGACGTTGAAGCTTTCTTT.

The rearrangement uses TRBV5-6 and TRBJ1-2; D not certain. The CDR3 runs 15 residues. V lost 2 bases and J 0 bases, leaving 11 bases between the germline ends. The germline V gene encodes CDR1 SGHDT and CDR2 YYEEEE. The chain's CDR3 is CASSLDTEANYGYTF. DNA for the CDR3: TGTGCCAGCAGCTTAGATACGGAAGCTAACTATGGCTACACCTTC.

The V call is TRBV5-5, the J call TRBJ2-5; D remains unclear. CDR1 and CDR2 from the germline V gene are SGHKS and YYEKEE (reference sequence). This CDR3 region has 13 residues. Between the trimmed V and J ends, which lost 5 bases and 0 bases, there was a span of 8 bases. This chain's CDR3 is CASSDPDQETQYF. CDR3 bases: TGTGCCAGCAGTGACCCCGACCAAGAGACCCAGTACTTC.

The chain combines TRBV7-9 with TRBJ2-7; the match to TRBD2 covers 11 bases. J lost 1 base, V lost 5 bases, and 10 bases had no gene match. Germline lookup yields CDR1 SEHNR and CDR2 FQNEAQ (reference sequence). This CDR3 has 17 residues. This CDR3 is CASSPSTSGEKSYEQYF. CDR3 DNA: TGTGCCAGCAGCCCCTCGACTAGCGGGGAGAAGTCCTACGAGCAGTACTTC.

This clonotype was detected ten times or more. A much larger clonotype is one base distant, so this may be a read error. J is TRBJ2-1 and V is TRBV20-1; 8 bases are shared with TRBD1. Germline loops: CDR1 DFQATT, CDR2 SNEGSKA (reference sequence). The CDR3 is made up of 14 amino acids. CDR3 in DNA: TGCAGTGCTAGGGACAGGGTCTCCTACACTGAGCAGTTCTTC. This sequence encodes CSARDRVSYTEQFF.

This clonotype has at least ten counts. CDR3 DNA: TGTGCCAGCAGTTTGGCGGACAGGGGCTACAATGAGCAGTTCTTC. Translated, it gives CASSLADRGYNEQFF. The chain recombines TRBV12-3 or TRBV12-4 with TRBJ2-1, with 9 nucleotides matching TRBD1. The CDR3 runs 15 residues. Unmatched junction bases numbered 3, after V lost 3 bases and J lost 3 bases.

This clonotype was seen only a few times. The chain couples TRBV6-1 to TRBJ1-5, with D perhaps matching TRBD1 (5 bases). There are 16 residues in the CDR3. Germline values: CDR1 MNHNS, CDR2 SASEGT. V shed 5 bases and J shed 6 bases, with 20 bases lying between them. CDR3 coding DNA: TGTGCCAGCAGTCAAGAAAGGGGCAGGGTAGGTCAGCCCCAGCATTTT. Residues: CASSQERGRVGQPQHF.

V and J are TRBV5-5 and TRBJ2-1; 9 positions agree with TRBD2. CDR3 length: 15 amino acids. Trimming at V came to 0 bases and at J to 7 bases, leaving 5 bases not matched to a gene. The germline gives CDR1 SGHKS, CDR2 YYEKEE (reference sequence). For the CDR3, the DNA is TGTGCCAGCAGCTTGGAAGTAGCGGGAGCGAATGAGCAGTTCTTC. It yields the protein CASSLEVAGANEQFF.

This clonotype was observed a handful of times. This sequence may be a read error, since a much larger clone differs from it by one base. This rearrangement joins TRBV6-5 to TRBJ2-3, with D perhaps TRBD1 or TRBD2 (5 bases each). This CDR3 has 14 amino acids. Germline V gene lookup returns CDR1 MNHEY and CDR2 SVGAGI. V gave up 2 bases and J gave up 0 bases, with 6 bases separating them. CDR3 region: CASSYRGSTDTQYF. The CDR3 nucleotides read TGTGCCAGCAGTTACCGGGGCAGCACAGATACGCAGTATTTT.

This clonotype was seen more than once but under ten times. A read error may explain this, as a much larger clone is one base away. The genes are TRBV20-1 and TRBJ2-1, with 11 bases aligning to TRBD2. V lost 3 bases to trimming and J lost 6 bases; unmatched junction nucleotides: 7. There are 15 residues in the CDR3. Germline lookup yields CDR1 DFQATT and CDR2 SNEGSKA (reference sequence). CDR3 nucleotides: TGCAGTGCTAGTAAGGCTAGCGGGGGGACCAATGAGCAGTTCTTC. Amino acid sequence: CSASKASGGTNEQFF.

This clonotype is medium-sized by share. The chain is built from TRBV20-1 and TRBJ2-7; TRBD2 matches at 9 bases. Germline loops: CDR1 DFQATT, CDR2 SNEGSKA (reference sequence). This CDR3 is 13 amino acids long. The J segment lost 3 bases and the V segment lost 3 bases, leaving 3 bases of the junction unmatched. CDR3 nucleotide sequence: TGCAGTGCTAGCGGCGGGAGGGGCTACGAGCAGTACTTC. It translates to CSASGGRGYEQYF.

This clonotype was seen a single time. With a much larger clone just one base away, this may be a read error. The CDR3 sequence is CASSLQGGYYGYTF. Here the CDR3 DNA reads TGTGCCAGCAGTTTACAGGGGGGCTACTATGGCTACACCTTC. The chain joins TRBV10-3 to TRBJ1-2; TRBD1 matches 8 bases. This CDR3 has 14 amino acids. Germline CDR1 and CDR2: ENHRY and SYGVKD.

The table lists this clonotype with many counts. This CDR3 reads CASGLVILRGVTDTQYF. The CDR3 coding sequence is TGTGCTAGTGGTTTGGTAATCTTGCGGGGGGTCACAGATACGCAGTATTTT. The chain joins TRBV12-5 to TRBJ2-3; TRBD2 aligns across 8 bases. This CDR3 has 17 residues. V dropped 0 bases and J dropped 2; count of bases not matched to a gene: 7. In germline, CDR1 is LGHNT, CDR2 FRNRAP.

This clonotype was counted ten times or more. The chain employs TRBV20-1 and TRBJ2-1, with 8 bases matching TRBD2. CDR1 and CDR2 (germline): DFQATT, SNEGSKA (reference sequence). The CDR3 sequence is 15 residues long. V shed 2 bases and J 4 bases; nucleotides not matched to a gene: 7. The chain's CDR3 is CSARKTSGGYNEQFF. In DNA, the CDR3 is TGCAGTGCTAGAAAAACTAGCGGAGGTTACAATGAGCAGTTCTTC.

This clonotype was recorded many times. CDR3: CASTRTGLIRKLFF. CDR3 nucleotide sequence: TGTGCCAGCACTAGGACGGGGCTCATCCGGAAACTGTTTTTT. V usage is TRBV28 and J usage is TRBJ1-4, with TRBD1 as a possible D gene (5 bases). V lost 7 bases and J lost 11, with 20 bases in between. Germline V gene data show CDR1 as MDHEN and CDR2 as SYDVKM. The CDR3 contains 14 residues.

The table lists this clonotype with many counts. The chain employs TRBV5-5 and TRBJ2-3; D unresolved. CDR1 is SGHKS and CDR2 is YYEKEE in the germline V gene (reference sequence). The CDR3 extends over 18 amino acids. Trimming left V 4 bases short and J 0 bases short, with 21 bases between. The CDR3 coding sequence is TGTGCCAGCAGCGGCCGGAACGTTCTGTCTTCTAGCACAGATACGCAGTATTTT. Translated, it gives CASSGRNVLSSSTDTQYF.

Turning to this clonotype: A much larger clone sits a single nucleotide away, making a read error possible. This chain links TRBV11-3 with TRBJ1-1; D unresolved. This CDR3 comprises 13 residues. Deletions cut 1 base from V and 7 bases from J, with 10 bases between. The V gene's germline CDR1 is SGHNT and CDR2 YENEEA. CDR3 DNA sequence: TGTGCCAGCAGCTTAGGGGTGGGCAGTGAAGCTTTCTTT. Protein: CASSLGVGSEAFF.

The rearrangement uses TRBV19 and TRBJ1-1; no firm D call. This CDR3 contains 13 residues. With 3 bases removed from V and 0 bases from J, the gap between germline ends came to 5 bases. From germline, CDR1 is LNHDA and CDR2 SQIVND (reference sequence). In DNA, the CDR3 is TGTGCCAGTAGTATGAAGGTGAACACTGAAGCTTTCTTT. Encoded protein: CASSMKVNTEAFF.

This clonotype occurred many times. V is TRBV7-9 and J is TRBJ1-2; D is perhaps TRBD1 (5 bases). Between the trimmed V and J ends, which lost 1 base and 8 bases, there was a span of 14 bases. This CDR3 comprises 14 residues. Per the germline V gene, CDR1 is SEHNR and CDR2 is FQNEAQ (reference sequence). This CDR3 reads CASSLGGVVGGYTF. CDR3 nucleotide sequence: TGTGCCAGCAGCTTAGGGGGCGTAGTAGGCGGCTACACCTTC.